The 18 T cell receptor beta chains below all came from one sample that was sequenced in a study of blood T cell repertoires in COVID-19. The protocol was immunoSEQ multiplex PCR, while the TCRdb copy is restricted to in-frame clones and leaves out a portion. Among under 300,000 clones listed, approximately 90% were seen once. Sequencing was done on a sample of PBMCs or T cells enriched from blood (not recorded which). The receptors were sampled from a man aged 40-55 years who had recovered from COVID-19.

J is TRBJ1-3 and V is TRBV4-1, with 7 bases identical to TRBD1. V trimming: 2 bases; J trimming: 2 bases; junction bases outside the gene matches: 12. Germline CDR1 and CDR2: MGHRA and YSYEKL. The CDR3 extends over 18 amino acids. The CDR3 spells CASSQRPQRDRPGNTIYF. CDR3 bases: TGCGCCAGCAGCCAACGCCCTCAACGGGACAGACCTGGAAACACCATATATTTT.

The V gene is TRBV2, the J gene TRBJ1-2, with 8 bases matching TRBD1. This CDR3 region has 17 residues. The germline CDR1 and CDR2 sequences are SNHLY and FYNNEI. Trimming cost V 7 bases and J 1 base; bases outside gene matches: 14. CDR3 residues: CASIKSLGDRRNYGYTF. In nucleotides, the CDR3 is TGTGCCAGCATCAAATCACTAGGGGACAGGCGTAACTATGGCTACACCTTC.

The chain carries TRBV18 and TRBJ1-1, with D possibly matching TRBD1 (6 bases). CDR3 length: 16 amino acids. Germline V gene sequence: CDR1 KGHSH, CDR2 LQKENI. V lost 3 bases and J lost 4, with 18 bases in between. The CDR3 sequence is CASSPTERGGGTEAFF. The CDR3 DNA sequence: TGTGCCAGCTCACCGACGGAACGGGGGGGCGGCACTGAAGCTTTCTTT.

The rearrangement joins TRBV12-3 or TRBV12-4 to TRBJ1-5; D is unresolved. CDR3 length equals 12 residues. The ends were cut back, 6 bases at V and 4 bases at J, with 7 bases in the middle. CDR3 coding DNA: TGTGCCAGCAGGTTACAAAATCAGCCCCAGCATTTT. This encodes CASRLQNQPQHF.

The V and J genes are TRBV7-9 and TRBJ2-7; D perhaps matches TRBD1 (5 bases). The CDR3 spans 13 residues. Germline CDR1 is SEHNR and CDR2 is FQNEAQ (reference sequence). The germline V and J ends were trimmed by 3 bases and 2 bases, with 8 bases remaining between them. The CDR3 DNA follows: TGTGCCAGCAGCTTGTCAGGGACCTACGAGCAGTACTTC. Protein sequence: CASSLSGTYEQYF.

This chain links TRBV12-3 or TRBV12-4 with TRBJ2-5, with a possible D match to TRBD1 (6 bases). The CDR3 length is 13 residues. Trimming removed 6 bases at V and 5 bases at J, with 13 bases between. CDR3 sequence: CASRMGAGETQYF. As DNA, the CDR3 is TGTGCCAGCAGGATGGGGGCCGGGGAGACCCAGTACTTC.

The rearrangement joins TRBV18 to TRBJ2-7; maybe TRBD2 (5 bases). CDR1 and CDR2 (germline): KGHSH, LQKENI. The CDR3 length is 16 residues. V gave up 2 bases and J gave up 0 bases, with 14 bases separating them. CDR3 protein: CASSPEGFSPSYEQYF. Written as DNA, the CDR3 is TGTGCCAGCTCACCAGAGGGATTCTCTCCCTCCTACGAGCAGTACTTC.

CDR3 in DNA: TGTGCCAGCTCACCCGGGGAGGCCAGAGAGCAGTACTTC. The encoded protein is CASSPGEAREQYF. The chain has TRBV18 and TRBJ2-7, with D possibly TRBD2 on 6 matching bases. Germline V gene data show CDR1 as KGHSH and CDR2 as LQKENI. The CDR3 has 13 amino acids. The V and J ends lost 3 bases and 7 bases respectively, with 13 bases between them.

The V and J genes are TRBV4-1 and TRBJ2-7, with 7 bases aligning to TRBD2. V was clipped by 4 bases and J by 0 bases; unmatched bases: 9. Germline assignment: CDR1 MGHRA and CDR2 YSYEKL. CDR3 size: 16 residues. The CDR3 loop reads CASSLLVAGSSYEQYF. In DNA form, the CDR3 reads TGCGCCAGCAGCCTGCTCGTAGCGGGCAGCTCCTACGAGCAGTACTTC.

This chain links TRBV7-2 with TRBJ1-1; 11 bases are shared with TRBD1. Germline V gene sequence: CDR1 SGHTA, CDR2 FQGNSA. The CDR3 covers 14 residues. V dropped 5 bases and J dropped 5; count of bases not matched to a gene: 4. The CDR3 DNA sequence: TGTGCCAGCAGCGGACAGGGGGCGACGACTGAAGCTTTCTTT. The encoded protein is CASSGQGATTEAFF.

The chain combines TRBV18 with TRBJ1-2; 7 bases are a match to TRBD1. J was trimmed by 0 bases and V by 5 bases; bases with no gene match: 3. In germline, CDR1 is KGHSH, CDR2 LQKENI. The CDR3 is 14 amino acids. The CDR3, as DNA: TGTGCCAGCTCAACCACAGGGGCTAACTATGGCTACACCTTC. It specifies CASSTTGANYGYTF.

The chain joins TRBV11-2 to TRBJ2-1; 10 bases line up with TRBD1. Germline V CDR1 and CDR2: SGHAT, FQNNGV. The CDR3 loop spans 13 amino acids. V shed 6 bases and J 12 bases; nucleotides not matched to a gene: 8. As DNA, the CDR3 is TGTGCCAGCAGAACCGGGACAGGGGTTGTGCAGTTCTTC. It translates to CASRTGTGVVQFF.

V is TRBV10-3 and J is TRBJ2-5; TRBD1 aligns across 9 bases. The germline V gene encodes CDR1 ENHRY and CDR2 SYGVKD. V lost 11 bases and J lost 1; bases outside the gene matches: 11. The CDR3 is 15 amino acids. The CDR3: CAARRGTGSQETQYF. DNA of the CDR3: TGTGCCGCACGCCGCGGGACAGGGAGCCAAGAGACCCAGTACTTC.

This rearrangement joins TRBV19 to TRBJ2-1; 10 bases map to TRBD2. J lost 6 bases, V lost 4 bases, and 9 bases had no gene match. Germline V gene lookup returns CDR1 LNHDA and CDR2 SQIVND (reference sequence). The CDR3 sequence is 16 residues long. CDR3 region: CASSRGSGGAGNEQFF. CDR3 nucleotide sequence: TGTGCCAGTAGTAGGGGGAGCGGGGGGGCCGGCAATGAGCAGTTCTTC.

The chain is built from TRBV29-1 and TRBJ2-7; tentatively, D is TRBD1 (6 bases). The germline gives CDR1 SQVTM, CDR2 ANQGSEA. The CDR3 totals 14 residues. V was cut by 3 bases and J by 0 bases, with 12 bases left in between. CDR3 sequence (DNA): TGCAGCGTTGAGCTACAGGGCCTCTCCTACGAGCAGTACTTC. Protein product: CSVELQGLSYEQYF.

In its sample, this clone was seen a few times. The chain links TRBV15 to TRBJ2-7, with a weak D call TRBD2 (6 bases). CDR3 length equals 16 residues. Trimming took off 1 base at V and 0 bases at J, with 13 bases between the two ends. Germline V gives CDR1 LNHNV, CDR2 YYDKDF (reference sequence). CDR3 in DNA: TGTGCCACCAGCAGAGGGGTTCCCGGGGGCTCCTACGAGCAGTACTTC. Its translation: CATSRGVPGGSYEQYF. The whole variable domain, remainder taken from reference TRBV15 and TRBJ2-7, is DAMVIQNPRYQVTQFGKPVTLSCSQTLNHNVMYWYQQKSSQAPKLLFHYYDKDFNNEADTPDNFQSRRPNTSFCFLDIRSPGLGDTAMYLCATSRGVPGGSYEQYFGPGTRLTVT.

The chain recombines TRBV7-6 with TRBJ2-5; no clear D gene. Trimming removed 5 bases at V and 3 bases at J, with 7 bases between. There are 12 residues in the CDR3. Germline CDR1 is SGHVS and CDR2 is FNYEAQ. The CDR3 coding sequence is TGTGCCAGCAGCCGACGGGAAGAGACCCAGTACTTC. Its translation is CASSRREETQYF.

The chain uses TRBV6-5 and TRBJ2-7; 10 bases are a match to TRBD1. V trimming: 6 bases; J trimming: 5 bases; junction bases outside the gene matches: 10. CDR3 size: 15 residues. The germline CDR1 and CDR2 sequences are MNHEY and SVGAGI. Here the CDR3 DNA reads TGTGCCAGCAGCACCGACAGGGGGCGATATCACGAGCAGTACTTC. Translated, it gives CASSTDRGRYHEQYF.